The present entry profiles one TCR beta chain with its context. From germline, CDR1 is MNHEY and CDR2 SVGAGI. V lost 6 bases and J lost 4; bases outside the gene matches: 8. This CDR3 has 14 residues. The table came from immunoSEQ multiplex PCR; TCRdb's copy has only in-frame clones and leaves some out. This repertoire shows about 380,000 clones, 89% found once; its top ten account for 1% to 1.5%. The data originate from a study of blood T cell repertoires in COVID-19. This receptor was identified in a middle-aged man with acute or convalescent COVID-19. The chain uses TRBV6-5 and TRBJ2-5; 7 nucleotides match TRBD1. Material for sequencing was peripheral blood. The CDR3 DNA reads TGTGCCAGCAGAGTATTGGACAGGATAGAGACCCAGTACTTC. This translates into CASRVLDRIETQYF.